These T cell receptor beta chains were read from a single sample in a study of early T cells in non-severe SARS-CoV-2 infection. TCRdb redid the calling of the 5' RACE reads with MiXCR, one entry per CDR3 protein. The sample holds more than 90,000 distinct CDR3 sequences, 13% seen once. The sequencing input was whole blood. The receptors originated from an adult who was a healthcare worker with PCR-confirmed SARS-CoV-2 infection or an uninfected control (not recorded which). Each CDR3 is given without its conserved first and last residue. The D gene is left open where the match is weak. Size values are once, few and many counts, or a class for expanded clones, and some rows have none.

>13|NA|few|TRBJ2-3|TRBV18
ASSPSTAYTDTQY
>11|NA|once|TRBJ1-6|TRBV19
ASSQRENSPLH
>13|NA|many|TRBJ2-5|TRBV11-2
ASSSIDLGAETQY
>12|TRBD1|many|TRBJ2-1|TRBV7-9
ASSPTGGYNEQF
>10|TRBD2|many|TRBJ2-1|TRBV20-1
SARAGGGFVF
>9|NA|many|TRBJ1-1|TRBV11-2
ASSIQIEAF
>12|TRBD1|many|TRBJ1-4|TRBV20-1
SAGYRGKYEKLF
>13|TRBD2|many|TRBJ2-1|TRBV28
ASRRGLAGVNEQF
>14|NA|many|TRBJ2-5|TRBV18
ASSPPSAENQETQY
>14|TRBD1|many|TRBJ2-2|TRBV7-2
ASSNRQGPNTGELF
>12|NA|NA|TRBJ2-5|TRBV12-3/TRBV12-4
ASSLMTGGETQY
>9|NA|NA|TRBJ2-5|TRBV3-1
ASSFDETQY
>13|TRBD2|few|TRBJ2-7|TRBV7-2
ASSLHSGGDYEQY
>13|TRBD2|NA|TRBJ2-1|TRBV3-1
ASSSSGGALIEQF
>13|TRBD1|NA|TRBJ1-2|TRBV28
ASSAGTGAWYGYT
>12|NA|few|TRBJ2-5|TRBV28
ASSTTMYQETQY
>13|NA|few|TRBJ2-3|TRBV20-1
SARDQAPNLDTQY
>13|TRBD1|many|TRBJ1-2|TRBV18
ASSPDRGRMTYPT
>9|NA|NA|TRBJ2-2|TRBV20-1
SAGLAGELF
>9|NA|NA|TRBJ2-1|TRBV2
ASKGSDEQF
>11|NA|few|TRBJ2-5|TRBV2
ASMRRGLGTQY
>13|NA|many|TRBJ1-5|TRBV5-5
ASSLDTYSNQPQH
>11|NA|many|TRBJ1-6|TRBV29-1
SVLTDLNSPLH
>11|NA|few|TRBJ2-7|TRBV7-2
ASSPSLQNEQY
>9|NA|few|TRBJ1-1|TRBV12-3/TRBV12-4
ASSLRNEAF
>13|TRBD1|few|TRBJ1-5|TRBV9
ASSLTGTGDQPQH
>13|TRBD2|NA|TRBJ2-1|TRBV5-6
ASSLRGTSVAGQF
>14|NA|many|TRBJ2-1|TRBV12-3/TRBV12-4
ASSPTGWEVEEEQF
>11|NA|NA|TRBJ1-6|TRBV7-9
ASSVRTASPLH